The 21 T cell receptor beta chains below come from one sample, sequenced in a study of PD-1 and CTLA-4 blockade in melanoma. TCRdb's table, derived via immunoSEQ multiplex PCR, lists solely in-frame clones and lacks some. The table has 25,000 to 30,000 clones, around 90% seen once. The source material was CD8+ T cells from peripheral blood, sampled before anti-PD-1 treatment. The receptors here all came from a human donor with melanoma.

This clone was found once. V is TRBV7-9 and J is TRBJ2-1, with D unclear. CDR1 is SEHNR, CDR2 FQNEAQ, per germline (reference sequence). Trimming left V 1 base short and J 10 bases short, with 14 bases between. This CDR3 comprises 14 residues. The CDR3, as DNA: TGTGCCAGCAGCTTAGTAGCAGGTGTAGGCGAGCAGTTCTTC. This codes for CASSLVAGVGEQFF. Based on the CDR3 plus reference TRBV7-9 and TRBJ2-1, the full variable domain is DTGVSQNPRHKITKRGQNVTFRCDPISEHNRLYWYRQTLGQGPEFLTYFQNEAQLEKSRLLSDRFSAERPKGSFSTLEIQRTEQGDSAMYLCASSLVAGVGEQFFGPGTRLTVL.

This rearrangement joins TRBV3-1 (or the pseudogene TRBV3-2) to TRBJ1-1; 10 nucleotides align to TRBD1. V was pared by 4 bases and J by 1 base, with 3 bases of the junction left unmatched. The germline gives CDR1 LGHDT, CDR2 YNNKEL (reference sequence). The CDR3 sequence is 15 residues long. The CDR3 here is CASSPWTGGNTEAFF. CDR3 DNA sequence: TGTGCCAGCAGCCCTTGGACAGGGGGGAACACTGAAGCTTTCTTT.

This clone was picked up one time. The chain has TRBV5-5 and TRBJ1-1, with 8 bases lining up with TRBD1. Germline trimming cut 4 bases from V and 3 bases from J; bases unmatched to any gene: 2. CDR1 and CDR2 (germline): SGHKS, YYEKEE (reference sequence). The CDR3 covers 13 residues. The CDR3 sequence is CASSQQGDTEAFF. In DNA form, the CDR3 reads TGTGCCAGCAGCCAACAGGGGGACACTGAAGCTTTCTTT.

The CDR3 here is CASSPGSGSSYNEQFF. CDR3 in DNA: TGTGCCAGCAGCCCAGGGAGCGGGAGCTCCTACAATGAGCAGTTCTTC. J is TRBJ2-1 and V is TRBV7-9, with TRBD2 matching over 8 bases. The ends lost 5 bases at V and 0 bases at J; junction bases unmatched: 6. CDR3 size: 16 residues. CDR1 SEHNR and CDR2 FQNEAQ come from the germline V gene (reference sequence).

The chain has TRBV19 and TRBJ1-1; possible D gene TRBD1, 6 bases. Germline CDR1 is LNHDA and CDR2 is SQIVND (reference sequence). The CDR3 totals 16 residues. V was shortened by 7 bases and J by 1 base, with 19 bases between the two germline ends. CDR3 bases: TGTGCCAGTACTGATGGTTCCGGGACATCGAACACTGAAGCTTTCTTT. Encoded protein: CASTDGSGTSNTEAFF.

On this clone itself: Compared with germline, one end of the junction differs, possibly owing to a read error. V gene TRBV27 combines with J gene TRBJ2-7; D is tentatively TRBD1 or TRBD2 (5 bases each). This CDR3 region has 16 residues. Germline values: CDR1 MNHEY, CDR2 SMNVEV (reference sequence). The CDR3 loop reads CASSLSAWDGSYEQYF. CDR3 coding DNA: TGTGCCAGCAGCTTATCGGCCTGGGACGGCTCCTACGAGCAGTACTTC.

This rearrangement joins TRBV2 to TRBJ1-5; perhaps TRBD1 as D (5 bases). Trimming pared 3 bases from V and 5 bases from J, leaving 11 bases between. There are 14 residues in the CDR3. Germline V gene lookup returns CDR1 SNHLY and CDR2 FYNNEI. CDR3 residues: CASSEGQGYQPQHF. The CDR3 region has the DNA TGTGCCAGCAGTGAGGGGCAGGGTTATCAGCCCCAGCATTTT.

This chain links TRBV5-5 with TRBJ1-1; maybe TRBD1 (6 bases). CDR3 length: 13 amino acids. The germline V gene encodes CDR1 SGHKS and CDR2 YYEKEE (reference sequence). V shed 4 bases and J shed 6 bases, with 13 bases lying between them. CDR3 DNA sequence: TGTGCCAGCAGCCCCCTCCCAGGGGCTGAAGCTTTCTTT. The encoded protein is CASSPLPGAEAFF.

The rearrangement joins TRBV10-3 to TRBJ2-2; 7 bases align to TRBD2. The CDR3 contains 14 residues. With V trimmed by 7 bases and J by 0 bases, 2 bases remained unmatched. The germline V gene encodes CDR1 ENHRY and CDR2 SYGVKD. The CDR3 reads CAITGGPNTGELFF. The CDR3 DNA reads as TGTGCCATCACGGGGGGTCCGAACACCGGGGAGCTGTTTTTT.

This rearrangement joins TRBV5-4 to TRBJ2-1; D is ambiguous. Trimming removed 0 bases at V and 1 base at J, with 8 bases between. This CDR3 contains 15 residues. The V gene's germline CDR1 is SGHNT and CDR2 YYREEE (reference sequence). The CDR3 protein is CASSLGGSSYNEQFF. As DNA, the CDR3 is TGTGCCAGCAGCTTGGGGGGATCATCCTACAATGAGCAGTTCTTC.

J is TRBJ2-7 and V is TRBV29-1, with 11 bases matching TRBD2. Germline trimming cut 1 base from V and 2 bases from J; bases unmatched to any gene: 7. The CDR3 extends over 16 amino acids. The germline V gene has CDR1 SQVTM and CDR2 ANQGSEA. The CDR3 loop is CSVEVGTSGLPYEQYF. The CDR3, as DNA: TGCAGCGTTGAAGTCGGGACTAGCGGACTCCCCTACGAGCAGTACTTC.

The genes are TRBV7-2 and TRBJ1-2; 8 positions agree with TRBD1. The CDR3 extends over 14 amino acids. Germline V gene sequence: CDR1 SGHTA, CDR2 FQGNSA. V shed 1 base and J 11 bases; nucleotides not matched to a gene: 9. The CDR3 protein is CASSLVGAGGSYTF. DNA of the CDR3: TGTGCCAGCAGCTTAGTGGGAGCAGGGGGCTCATACACCTTC. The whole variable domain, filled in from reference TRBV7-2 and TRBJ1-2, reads GAGVSQSPSNKVTEKGKDVELRCDPISGHTALYWYRQSLGQGLEFLIYFQGNSAPDKSGLPSDRFSAERTGGSVSTLTIQRTQQEDSAVYLCASSLVGAGGSYTFGSGTRLTVV.

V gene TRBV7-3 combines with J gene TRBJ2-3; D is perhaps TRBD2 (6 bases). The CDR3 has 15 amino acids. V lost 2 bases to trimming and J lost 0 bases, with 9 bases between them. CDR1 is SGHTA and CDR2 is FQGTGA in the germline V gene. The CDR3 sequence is CASSLAGSSTDTQYF. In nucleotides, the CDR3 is TGTGCCAGCAGCTTAGCGGGATCTAGCACAGATACGCAGTATTTT.

DNA of the CDR3: TGTGCCAGCAGCTTCGGGACTTCGGATAGCAATCAGCCCCAGCATTTT. Amino acids: CASSFGTSDSNQPQHF. This chain uses TRBV5-8 with TRBJ1-5, with TRBD1 as a possible D gene (5 bases). CDR3 size: 16 residues. The germline gives CDR1 SGHTS, CDR2 YDEGEE. Trimming shortened V by 2 bases and J by 0 bases, and 12 bases separated the two germline ends.

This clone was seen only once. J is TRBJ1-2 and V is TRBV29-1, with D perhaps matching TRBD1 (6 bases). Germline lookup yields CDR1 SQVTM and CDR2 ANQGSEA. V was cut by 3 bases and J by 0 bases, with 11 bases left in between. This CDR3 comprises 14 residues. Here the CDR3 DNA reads TGCAGCGTTGAGGGGACAAACACTAACTATGGCTACACCTTC. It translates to CSVEGTNTNYGYTF. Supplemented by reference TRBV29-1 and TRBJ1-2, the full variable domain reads SAVISQKPSRDICQRGTSLTIQCQVDSQVTMMFWYRQQPGQSLTLIATANQGSEATYESGFVIDKFPISRPNLTFSTLTVSNMSPEDSSIYLCSVEGTNTNYGYTFGSGTRLTVV.

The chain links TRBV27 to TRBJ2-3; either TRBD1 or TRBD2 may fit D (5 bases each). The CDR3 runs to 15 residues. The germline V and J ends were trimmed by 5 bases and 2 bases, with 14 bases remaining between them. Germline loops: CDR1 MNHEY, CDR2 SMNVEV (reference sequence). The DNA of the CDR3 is TGTGCCAGCAGTCCGTTTAGGGGAGACACAGATACGCAGTATTTT. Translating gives CASSPFRGDTDTQYF.

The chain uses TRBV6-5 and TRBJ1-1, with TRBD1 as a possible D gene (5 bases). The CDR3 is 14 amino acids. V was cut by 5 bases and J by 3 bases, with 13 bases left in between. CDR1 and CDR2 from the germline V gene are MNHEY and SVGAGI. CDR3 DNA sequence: TGTGCCAGCAGTCCGTGGGACGGCCACACTGAAGCTTTCTTT. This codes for CASSPWDGHTEAFF.

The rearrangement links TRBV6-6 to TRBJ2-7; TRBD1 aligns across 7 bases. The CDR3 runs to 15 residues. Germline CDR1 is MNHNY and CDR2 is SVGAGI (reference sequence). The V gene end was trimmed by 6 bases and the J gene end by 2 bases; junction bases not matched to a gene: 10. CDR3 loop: CASSSPGQLTYEQYF. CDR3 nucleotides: TGTGCCAGCAGCAGCCCGGGACAGCTAACCTACGAGCAGTACTTC.

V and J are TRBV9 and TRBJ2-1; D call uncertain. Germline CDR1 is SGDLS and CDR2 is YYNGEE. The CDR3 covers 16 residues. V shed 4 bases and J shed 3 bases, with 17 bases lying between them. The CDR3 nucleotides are TGTGCCAGCAGCCCAGCCTTATTGGGAAACTACAATGAGCAGTTCTTC. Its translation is CASSPALLGNYNEQFF. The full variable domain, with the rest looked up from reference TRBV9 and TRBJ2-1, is DSGVTQTPKHLITATGQRVTLRCSPRSGDLSVYWYQQSLDQGLQFLIQYYNGEERAKGNILERFSAQQFPDLHSELNLSSLELGDSALYFCASSPALLGNYNEQFFGPGTRLTVL.

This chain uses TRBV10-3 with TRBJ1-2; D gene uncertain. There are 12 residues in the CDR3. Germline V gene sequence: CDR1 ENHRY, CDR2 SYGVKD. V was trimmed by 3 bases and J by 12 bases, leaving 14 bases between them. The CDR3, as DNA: TGTGCCATCAGTGACCTTTCGGAGGTCCACACCTTC. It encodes CAISDLSEVHTF.

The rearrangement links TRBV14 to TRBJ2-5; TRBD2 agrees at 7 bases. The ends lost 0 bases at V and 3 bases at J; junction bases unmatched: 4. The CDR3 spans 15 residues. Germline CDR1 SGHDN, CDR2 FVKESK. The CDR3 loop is CASSQDAGTKETQYF. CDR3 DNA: TGTGCCAGCAGCCAAGATGCCGGGACTAAAGAGACCCAGTACTTC. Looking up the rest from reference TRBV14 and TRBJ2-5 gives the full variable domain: EAGVTQFPSHSVIEKGQTVTLRCDPISGHDNLYWYRRVMGKEIKFLLHFVKESKQDESGMPNNRFLAERTGGTYSTLKVQPAELEDSGVYFCASSQDAGTKETQYFGPGTRLLVL.